The 21 T cell receptor beta chains below come from one sample, sequenced in a study of T-cell memory formation after mild COVID-19 (dated by TCRdb to 2020 to 2022). Library preparation used 5' RACE. The sequencer listed for this sample is Illumina NovaSeq 6000. Starting from the raw public reads, TCRdb applied fastp trimming at Q25, assembled clones with MiXCR and retained in-frame beta chains. Every CDR3 protein is listed once, alongside the most common genes and DNA of its rows. The sample profile shows just under 350,000 distinct CDR3 sequences; over 10% of them were found once. The ten largest clones add up to roughly 23% of the sample. What was sequenced was PBMCs or a T cell subset sorted from them (not recorded which). These receptors all come from a man aged 18 to 35 who had mild COVID-19 (a few samples of this study predate the infection). The sample titles of this study are shuffled in the database, so cell type and time point are left out; the donor was told from shared clones.

J is TRBJ2-7 and V is TRBV5-1, with D unclear. In germline, CDR1 is SGHRS, CDR2 YFSETQ. V lost 3 bases, J lost 4 bases, and 5 bases lay in between. This CDR3 is 11 amino acids long. The CDR3 DNA follows: TGCGCCAGCAGCTCAGAGTACGAGCAGTACTTC. It yields the protein CASSSEYEQYF.

This clonotype appeared a few times. The rearrangement uses TRBV7-3 and TRBJ2-1; 8 nucleotides align to TRBD2. Looked up from germline, CDR1 is SGHTA and CDR2 is FQGTGA. The CDR3 consists of 17 residues. V dropped 0 bases and J dropped 7; count of bases not matched to a gene: 11. The CDR3 loop reads CASSLTGRTGGRNEQFF. The CDR3 DNA reads as TGTGCCAGCAGCTTAACGGGTCGAACGGGGGGGCGTAATGAGCAGTTCTTC.

The genes are TRBV9 and TRBJ2-5; 7 nucleotides align to TRBD1. Germline V gene sequence: CDR1 SGDLS, CDR2 YYNGEE. The CDR3 runs 16 residues. Losses at the gene ends were 4 bases for V and 5 bases for J; bases not matched to a gene: 14. The CDR3: CASSQTAQGLGETQYF. CDR3 coding DNA: TGTGCCAGCAGCCAGACCGCACAGGGGTTGGGGGAGACCCAGTACTTC.

There are a few counts of this clonotype. This chain connects TRBV6-5 to TRBJ1-4; D might be TRBD1 (6 bases). Trimming stripped 9 bases from V and 7 bases from J, with 18 bases between. This CDR3 spans 14 amino acids. Germline V lookup: CDR1 MNHEY, CDR2 SVGAGI. CDR3 sequence reads: CASRVGGAGEKLFF. The DNA of the CDR3 is TGTGCCAGTCGGGTGGGGGGCGCAGGTGAAAAACTGTTTTTT.

This clonotype was picked up a small number of times. V gene TRBV7-2 combines with J gene TRBJ1-6; D remains unclear. Trimming took off 5 bases at V and 5 bases at J, with 13 bases between the two ends. The CDR3 spans 15 residues. Germline CDR1 and CDR2: SGHTA and FQGNSA. In DNA, the CDR3 is TGTGCCAGCAGCCCCGCCGGTCTAAATAATTCACCCCTCCACTTT. This encodes CASSPAGLNNSPLHF.

This clonotype has at least ten counts. V usage is TRBV28 and J usage is TRBJ2-5; 9 bases are a match to TRBD2. This CDR3 region has 14 residues. Per the germline V gene, CDR1 is MDHEN and CDR2 is SYDVKM. Germline trimming cut 5 bases from V and 5 bases from J; bases unmatched to any gene: 6. The CDR3 coding sequence is TGTGCCAGCAGTGACGCGGGAGGGTGGGAGACCCAGTACTTC. Amino acid sequence: CASSDAGGWETQYF.

There are many counts of this clonotype. The genes are TRBV29-1 and TRBJ1-2; 8 nucleotides line up with TRBD1. Germline CDR1 reads SQVTM; CDR2 reads ANQGSEA. V lost 6 bases, J lost 0 bases, and 9 bases stayed unmatched. The CDR3 runs to 15 residues. The CDR3 reads CSVGATGDPNYGYTF. CDR3 nucleotide sequence: TGCAGCGTCGGAGCGACAGGGGACCCTAACTATGGCTACACCTTC.

This clonotype was detected many times. The chain uses TRBV5-1 and TRBJ2-5, with 11 bases lining up with TRBD2. Germline lookup yields CDR1 SGHRS and CDR2 YFSETQ. This CDR3 comprises 13 residues. V lost 5 bases, J lost 5 bases, and 2 bases stayed unmatched. The CDR3: CASRTSGAETQYF. Written as DNA, the CDR3 is TGCGCCAGCAGGACTAGCGGGGCGGAGACCCAGTACTTC.

This clonotype came up a few times. This chain joins TRBV5-1 and TRBJ2-5; TRBD2 aligns across 8 bases. Germline V gene data show CDR1 as SGHRS and CDR2 as YFSETQ. The J segment lost 8 bases and the V segment lost 4 bases, leaving 13 bases of the junction unmatched. This CDR3 is 15 amino acids long. CDR3 amino acids: CASSLTGRAGETQYF. CDR3 bases: TGCGCCAGCAGCCTGACCGGGAGAGCGGGGGAAACCCAGTACTTC.

This clonotype has ten or more counts. The chain uses TRBV5-1 and TRBJ2-7, with 10 bases fitting TRBD1. After removal of 5 bases from V and 11 bases from J, the junction contained 10 bases not matched to a gene. The CDR3 totals 13 residues. Germline CDR1 and CDR2: SGHRS and YFSETQ. CDR3 DNA: TGCGCCAGCAGTCCTGACAGGGGGCTTCATGAGTACGTC. This sequence encodes CASSPDRGLHEYV.

This clonotype was seen many times. This rearrangement joins TRBV6-6 to TRBJ2-1; D ambiguous. Deletions cut 0 bases from V and 9 bases from J, with 6 bases between. The CDR3 spans 12 residues. Looked up from germline, CDR1 is MNHNY and CDR2 is SVGAGI (reference sequence). The CDR3: CASSYSTGEQFF. The CDR3 DNA reads TGTGCCAGCAGTTACTCGACGGGTGAGCAGTTCTTC.

The rearrangement uses TRBV2 and TRBJ2-2; 8 bases fit TRBD1. The CDR3 has 14 residues. Germline values: CDR1 SNHLY, CDR2 FYNNEI. V lost 8 bases, J lost 0 bases, and 2 bases stayed unmatched. CDR3 region: CASLTGANTGELFF. The CDR3 DNA is TGTGCCAGCCTGACAGGGGCGAACACCGGGGAGCTGTTTTTT.

This clonotype showed up many times. The chain recombines TRBV11-2 with TRBJ2-2; D is ambiguous. The CDR3 is made up of 14 amino acids. V was clipped by 2 bases and J by 0 bases, with 4 bases between them. Germline CDR1 SGHAT, CDR2 FQNNGV. The CDR3, as DNA: TGTGCCAGCAGCTTAAATCCGAACACCGGGGAGCTGTTTTTT. It encodes CASSLNPNTGELFF.

This clonotype has a handful of counts. The rearrangement links TRBV12-3 or TRBV12-4 to TRBJ1-2; 7 bases fit TRBD1. The CDR3 totals 16 residues. The J segment lost 8 bases and the V segment lost 5 bases, leaving 17 bases of the junction unmatched. The chain's CDR3 is CASSLGTASLEWGYTF. CDR3 DNA: TGTGCCAGCAGTCTTGGGACAGCTTCGCTAGAATGGGGCTACACCTTC.

The genes are TRBV6-2 or TRBV6-3 and TRBJ2-7; weak D call: TRBD1 (6 bases). CDR1 and CDR2 (germline): MNHEY, SVGEGT. The CDR3 runs 16 residues. The ends were cut back, 5 bases at V and 1 base at J, with 18 bases in the middle. CDR3 DNA: TGTGCCAGCAGTAGGTTCGGGACAAGTGGGTCCTACGAGCAGTACTTC. It encodes CASSRFGTSGSYEQYF.

This clonotype was seen a handful of times. V gene TRBV4-3 combines with J gene TRBJ2-1; TRBD1 might be the D (6 bases). Germline loops: CDR1 LGHNA, CDR2 YSLEER. The CDR3 covers 14 residues. Between the trimmed V and J ends, which lost 1 base and 5 bases, there was a span of 9 bases. The CDR3 DNA is TGCGCCAGCAGCCAAGTGGCAGGGGACAATGAGCAGTTCTTC. Protein sequence: CASSQVAGDNEQFF.

The chain is built from TRBV20-1 and TRBJ1-1, with D possibly TRBD1 on 6 matching bases. The CDR3 has 15 amino acids. The germline V and J ends were trimmed by 0 bases and 0 bases, with 11 bases remaining between them. CDR1 is DFQATT, CDR2 SNEGSKA, per germline (reference sequence). The CDR3: CSAREGGRMNTEAFF. The CDR3 region has the DNA TGCAGTGCTAGAGAAGGGGGACGGATGAACACTGAAGCTTTCTTT.

The V gene is TRBV6-2 or TRBV6-3, the J gene TRBJ2-4; D is uncertain. V was trimmed by 5 bases and J by 4 bases, leaving 15 bases between them. Germline CDR1 reads MNHEY; CDR2 reads SVGEGT. The length of the CDR3 is 15 residues. The CDR3 here is CASSLLPTQKNIQYF. CDR3 coding DNA: TGTGCCAGCAGTCTACTACCCACTCAGAAAAACATTCAGTACTTC.

This clonotype has a count of ten or more. The gene calls are TRBV5-1 and TRBJ2-1, with D possibly TRBD2 on 7 matching bases. Germline-derived CDR1 and CDR2 are SGHRS and YFSETQ. This CDR3 contains 17 residues. V was trimmed by 3 bases and J by 1 base, leaving 17 bases between them. CDR3 sequence reads: CASSWGSGGASYNEQFF. As DNA, the CDR3 is TGCGCCAGCAGCTGGGGCTCGGGGGGCGCGTCCTACAATGAGCAGTTCTTC.

V is TRBV28 and J is TRBJ2-7; D is unresolved. CDR1 is MDHEN, CDR2 SYDVKM, per germline. The CDR3 is 14 residues long. The V end lost 5 bases, the J end lost 3 bases, and 14 bases lay between the germline ends. CDR3 region: CASSPSTHNYEQYV. The CDR3 DNA is TGTGCCAGCAGTCCGTCCACCCATAACTACGAGCAGTACGTC.

V usage is TRBV9 and J usage is TRBJ2-5, with TRBD2 matching 7 bases. Germline loops: CDR1 SGDLS, CDR2 YYNGEE. The CDR3 length is 14 residues. After removal of 4 bases from V and 3 bases from J, the junction contained 6 bases not matched to a gene. CDR3: CASSPPREEETQYF. The CDR3 DNA follows: TGTGCCAGCAGCCCCCCCCGGGAGGAAGAGACCCAGTACTTC.